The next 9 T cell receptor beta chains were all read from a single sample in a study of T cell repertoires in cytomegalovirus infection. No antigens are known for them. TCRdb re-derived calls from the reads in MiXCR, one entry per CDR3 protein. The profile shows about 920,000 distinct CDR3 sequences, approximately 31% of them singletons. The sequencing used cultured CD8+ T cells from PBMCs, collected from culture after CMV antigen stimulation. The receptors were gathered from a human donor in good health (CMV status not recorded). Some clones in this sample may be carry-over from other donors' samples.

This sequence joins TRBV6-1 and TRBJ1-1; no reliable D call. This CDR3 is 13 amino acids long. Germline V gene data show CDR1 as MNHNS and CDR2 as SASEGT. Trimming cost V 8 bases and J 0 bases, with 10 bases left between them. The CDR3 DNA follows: TGTGCCAGCGGGTCGGAGGTGAACACTGAAGCTTTCTTT. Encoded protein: CASGSEVNTEAFF.

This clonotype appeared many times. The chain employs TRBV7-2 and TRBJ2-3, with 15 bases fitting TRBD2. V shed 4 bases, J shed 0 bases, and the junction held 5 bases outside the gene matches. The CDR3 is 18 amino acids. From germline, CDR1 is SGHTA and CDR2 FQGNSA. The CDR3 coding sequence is TGTGCCAGCAGCTCCTGGACTAGCGGGGGGGTTAGCACAGATACGCAGTATTTT. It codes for CASSSWTSGGVSTDTQYF.

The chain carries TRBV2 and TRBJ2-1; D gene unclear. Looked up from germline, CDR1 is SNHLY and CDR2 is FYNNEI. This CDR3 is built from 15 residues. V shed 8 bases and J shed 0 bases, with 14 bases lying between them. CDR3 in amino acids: CASPSGSSSYNEQFF. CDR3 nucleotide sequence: TGTGCCAGCCCCTCCGGGTCGAGCTCCTACAATGAGCAGTTCTTC. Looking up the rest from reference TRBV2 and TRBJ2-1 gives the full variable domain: EPEVTQTPSHQVTQMGQEVILRCVPISNHLYFYWYRQILGQKVEFLVSFYNNEISEKSEIFDDQFSVERPDGSNFTLKIRSTKLEDSAMYFCASPSGSSSYNEQFFGPGTRLTVL.

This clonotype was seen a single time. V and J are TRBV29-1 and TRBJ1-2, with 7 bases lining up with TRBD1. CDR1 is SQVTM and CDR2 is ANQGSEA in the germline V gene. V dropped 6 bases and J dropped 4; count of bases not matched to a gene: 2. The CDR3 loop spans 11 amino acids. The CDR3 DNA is TGCAGCGTGAGACAGGGCTATGGCTACACCTTC. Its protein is CSVRQGYGYTF.

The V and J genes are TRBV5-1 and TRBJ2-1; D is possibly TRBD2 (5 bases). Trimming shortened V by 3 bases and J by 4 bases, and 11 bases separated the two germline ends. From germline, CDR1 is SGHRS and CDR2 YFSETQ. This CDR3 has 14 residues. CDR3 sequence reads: CASSSGAEYNEQFF. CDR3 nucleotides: TGCGCCAGCAGCTCAGGAGCGGAGTACAATGAGCAGTTCTTC. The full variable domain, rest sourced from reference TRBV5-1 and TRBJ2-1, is KAGVTQTPRYLIKTRGQQVTLSCSPISGHRSVSWYQQTPGQGLQFLFEYFSETQRNKGNFPGRFSGRQFSNSRSEMNVSTLELGDSALYLCASSSGAEYNEQFFGPGTRLTVL.

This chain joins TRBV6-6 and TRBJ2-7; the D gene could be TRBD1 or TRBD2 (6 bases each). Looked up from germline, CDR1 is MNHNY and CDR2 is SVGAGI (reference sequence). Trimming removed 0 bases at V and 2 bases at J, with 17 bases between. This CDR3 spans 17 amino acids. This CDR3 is CASSYSKGGGYTYEQYF. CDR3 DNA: TGTGCCAGCAGTTACTCGAAAGGGGGAGGCTATACCTACGAGCAGTACTTC.

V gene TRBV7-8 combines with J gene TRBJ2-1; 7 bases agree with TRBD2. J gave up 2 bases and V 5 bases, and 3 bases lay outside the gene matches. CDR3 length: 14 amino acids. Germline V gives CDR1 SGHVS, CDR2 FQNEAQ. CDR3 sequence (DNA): TGTGCCAGCAGCCCGGGACTAACCTACAATGAGCAGTTCTTC. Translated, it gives CASSPGLTYNEQFF.

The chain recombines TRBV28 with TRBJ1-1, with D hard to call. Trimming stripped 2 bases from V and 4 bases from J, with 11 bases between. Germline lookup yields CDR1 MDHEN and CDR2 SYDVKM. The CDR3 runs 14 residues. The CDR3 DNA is TGTGCCAGCAGTTTAGCCCTACGGGGCACTGAAGCTTTCTTT. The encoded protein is CASSLALRGTEAFF. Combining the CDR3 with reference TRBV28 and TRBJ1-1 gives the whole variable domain DVKVTQSSRYLVKRTGEKVFLECVQDMDHENMFWYRQDPGLGLRLIYFSYDVKMKEKGDIPEGYSVSREKKERFSLILESASTNQTSMYLCASSLALRGTEAFFGQGTRLTVV.

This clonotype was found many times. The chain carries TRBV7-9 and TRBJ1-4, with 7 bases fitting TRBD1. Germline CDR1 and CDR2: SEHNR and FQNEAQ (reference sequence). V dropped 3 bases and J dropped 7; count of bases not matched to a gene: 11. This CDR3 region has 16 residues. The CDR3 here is CASSFTPRGLGEKLFF. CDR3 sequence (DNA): TGTGCCAGCAGCTTTACTCCAAGGGGGCTCGGTGAAAAACTGTTTTTT.